The clone carrying this T cell receptor beta chain was observed at least ten times. As yet, its antigen is unknown. These data belong to a study of Graves' ophthalmopathy and Graves' hyperthyroidism. Whole-study results and caveats: Most expanded clonotypes in thyroid above 0.001 frequency also showed up in blood. From stable hyperthyroidism, ophthalmopathy was separated by a 13-signature model with 85% to 90% sensitivity and less than 82% specificity.

Physicians reached a diagnosis by relying on clinical symptoms, serum thyroxine, TRAb, thyroid ultrasound and orbital computed tomography. PBMCs were isolated by Ficoll-Paque density gradient centrifugation, using about 9.2 ml of fresh peripheral blood as the starting material. TCR beta CDR3 amplification used RNA transcripts. An initial RT-PCR round employing HTBI primers preceded a second-round multiplex PCR. In TCRdb, the multiplex PCR reads were re-called with MiXCR into one record per CDR3 protein. The sample includes approximately 700,000 distinct CDR3 sequences, over 40% of them seen just once. This CDR3 is built from 15 residues. The V end was cut by 3 bases, the J end by 6 bases, with 12 bases between. Looked up from germline, CDR1 is MNHEY and CDR2 is SMNVEV (reference sequence).

This chain joins TRBV27 and TRBJ1-6, with D unresolved. The sequence came from an adult man with Graves' ophthalmopathy. What was sequenced was peripheral blood. CDR3 sequence: CASSFRVTGNSPLHF. The CDR3 nucleotides are TGTGCCAGCAGTTTTAGGGTTACCGGTAATTCACCCCTCCACTTT.